The 8 T cell receptor delta chains given below trace back to one sample, sequenced in a study of γδ T cells in repeated Plasmodium falciparum infection. TCRdb fed the multiplex PCR reads into CATT to redo clone calling. The sample lists roughly 48,000 delta-chain clones; 1.6% were seen once. Bulk repertoires came from Vgamma9/Vdelta2+ or Vdelta2-negative gammadelta T cells flow-sorted from PBMC. The specimen sequenced was gamma-delta T cells from blood. All receptors come from a pool of human donors (malaria-infected and uninfected, not separated).

This clone was observed a handful of times. This is likely an artifact of a read error, given a far larger clone one base away. Other DNA sequences of this sample code for an identical CDR3. This sequence joins TRDV1 and TRDJ1; 11 bases map to TRDD3. TCRdb lists no J gene, so it was determined here by aligning the DNA to germline. Germline V lookup: CDR1 TSWWSYY, CDR2 QGS. The CDR3 runs 22 residues. In DNA, the CDR3 is TGCGCTCTTGGTCTTGTTCATAGTGGAAAGGGCTGGGGGATACTGATCACCGATAAACTCATCTTT. Its translation is CALGLVHSGKGWGILITDKLIF.

This clone was counted only a few times. TCRdb's protein, taken from a much larger clone, differs from this DNA's translation at residue 8, likely owing to a read error; the protein displayed comes from the DNA. The chain couples TRDV1 to TRDJ1, with D tentatively TRDD2 (5 bases). There are 22 residues in the CDR3. Between the trimmed V and J ends, which lost 8 bases and 0 bases, there was a span of 37 bases. Germline assignment: CDR1 TSWWSYY and CDR2 QGS. The CDR3 loop reads CALFTAPPYLRPTGSYTDKLIF. The DNA of the CDR3 is TGTGCTCTTTTTACCGCACCTCCTTACCTACGCCCTACGGGGTCTTACACCGATAAACTCATCTTT.

This clone was observed at least ten times. The rearrangement uses TRDV1 and TRDJ1, with D tentatively TRDD3 (5 bases). TCRdb is silent on the J gene; assignment here came from matching the DNA to germline. V was pared by 2 bases and J by 1 base, with 23 bases between. The length of the CDR3 is 19 residues. Germline CDR1 and CDR2: TSWWSYY and QGS. Here the CDR3 DNA reads TGTGCTCTTGGGGAATGCACCTCAGGGGACGCGCCATCCACCGATAAACTCATCTTT. As protein: CALGECTSGDAPSTDKLIF.

By frequency in the sample, this clone is medium-sized. Other DNA sequences within the sample encode an identical CDR3. The chain uses TRDV1 and TRDJ1; TRDD3 agrees at 9 bases. CDR3 length equals 19 residues. The trim removed 7 bases at V and 9 bases at J, leaving 27 bases unmatched. Germline V gene sequence: CDR1 TSWWSYY, CDR2 QGS. As DNA, the CDR3 is TGTGCTCTTGTCCCGACCCCCTCAGAGGGGATACGCGAGATCCGGGAACTCATCTTT. This translates into CALVPTPSEGIREIRELIF.

This clone was picked up a small number of times. A far larger clone is only one base removed, so a read error is likely. Other DNA sequences within the sample encode an identical CDR3. The chain combines TRDV1 with TRDJ1; D is possibly TRDD2 (9 bases). The J gene is not listed in TCRdb, so it was assigned here from a DNA match to germline. The germline V gene has CDR1 TSWWSYY and CDR2 QGS. The CDR3 length is 21 residues. The CDR3, as DNA: TGTGCTCTTGGGGACCAACCTTCCTACGACTGGGGGTTCGTGTACACCGACAAACTCATCTTT. This gives the protein CALGDQPSYDWGFVYTDKLIF.

Concerning this clone: TCRdb's listed protein matches a much larger clone and diverges from this DNA's translation at residue 7, likely through a read error; the protein shown comes from the DNA. V is TRDV1 and J is TRDJ1; D is undetermined. TCRdb is silent on the J gene; assignment here came from matching the DNA to germline. Per germline, CDR1 TSWWSYY and CDR2 QGS. V was trimmed by 0 bases and J by 7 bases, leaving 18 bases between them. CDR3 size: 16 residues. The CDR3 region is CALGELTPQKEGKLIF. The CDR3 DNA sequence: TGTGCTCTTGGGGAACTTACCCCCCAAAAGGAGGGTAAACTCATCTTT.

This clone has only a few counts. The TCRdb record carries a much larger clone's protein, which differs from this DNA's translation at residue 14; a read error is the likely cause, and the protein listed here is the DNA translation. The chain combines TRDV1 with TRDJ1; D is possibly TRDD3 (5 bases). In the absence of a J gene in TCRdb, the DNA was matched to germline to assign it here. The CDR3 extends over 19 amino acids. Germline CDR1 and CDR2: TSWWSYY and QGS. The germline V and J ends were trimmed by 6 bases and 3 bases, with 29 bases remaining between them. CDR3 residues: CALGVCTRAGRGMPDKLIF. As DNA, the CDR3 is TGTGCTCTTGGAGTGTGCACTAGGGCTGGTCGGGGAATGCCCGATAAACTCATCTTT.

A word on this clone: Since a much larger clone is just one base distant, this may be a read error. The sample has other DNA sequences that encode this CDR3 too. The V and J genes are TRDV3 and TRDJ1; 7 bases are a match to TRDD3. CDR3 length: 16 amino acids. Germline assignment: CDR1 TVYSNPD and CDR2 GDNSRS (reference sequence). The J segment lost 2 bases and the V segment lost 5 bases, leaving 17 bases of the junction unmatched. In nucleotides, the CDR3 is TGTGCCCTGCCTCGAGAGGGGGGATCGGAGACCGATAAACTCATCTTT. Protein sequence: CALPREGGSETDKLIF. The full variable domain, completed using reference TRDV3 and TRDJ1, is CDKVTQSSPDQTVASGSEVVLLCTYDTVYSNPDLFWYRIRPDYSFQFVFYGDNSRSEGADFTQGRFSVKHILTQKAFHLVISPVRTEDSATYYCALPREGGSETDKLIFGKGTRVTVEP.